This T cell receptor (beta chain) was identified in a study of CD8 T cells in Susac syndrome. This clonotype has only one observation. RNA totalling roughly 0.45 to 1 ug underwent reverse transcription with random hexamers. Multiplex PCR with immunoSEQ amplified the TCR beta CDR3 across 54 Vbeta and 13 Jbeta. TCRdb recomputed calls from the immunoSEQ multiplex PCR reads with MiXCR, one row per CDR3 protein. The data contain 150,000 to 200,000 distinct CDR3 sequences, around 95% of them singletons. Trimming cost V 6 bases and J 4 bases, with 20 bases left between them. Germline lookup yields CDR1 SQVTM and CDR2 ANQGSEA. The CDR3 is 15 amino acids.

This sequence was found in a human donor with multiple sclerosis. Source material: CD4+ T cells from PBMCs. This chain connects TRBV29-1 to TRBJ2-3; no clear D gene. The CDR3 here is CSVDRTGQRPDTQYF. The CDR3 DNA is TGCAGCGTGGATAGGACCGGGCAACGGCCAGATACGCAGTATTTT.